These 31 T cell receptor beta chains were sequenced from one sample in a study of blood T cell repertoires in COVID-19. The assay was immunoSEQ multiplex PCR, and TCRdb's table has in-frame clones only and misses some. The data contain under 150,000 clones, more than 80% of them seen just once; the ten biggest clones take up around 6%. Source material: peripheral blood. These receptors originate from a woman aged 55 to 70 with COVID-19, enrolled during active disease.

The V call is TRBV18, the J call TRBJ2-1, with D perhaps TRBD2 (5 bases). CDR1 is KGHSH, CDR2 LQKENI, per germline. The CDR3 sequence is 14 residues long. The V gene lost 0 bases and the J gene lost 6 bases, with 9 bases spanning the gap. CDR3 DNA: TGTGCCAGCTCACCACCGGACGAGGGCAATGAGCAGTTCTTC. This codes for CASSPPDEGNEQFF.

The rearrangement joins TRBV29-1 to TRBJ2-5; 11 bases match TRBD2. CDR3 size: 15 residues. Trimming at V came to 7 bases and at J to 2 bases, leaving 9 bases not matched to a gene. Looked up from germline, CDR1 is SQVTM and CDR2 is ANQGSEA. In DNA form, the CDR3 reads TGCAGCGGGTCGGTGACTAGCGGGGCTCAAGAGACCCAGTACTTC. It encodes CSGSVTSGAQETQYF.

This clone was observed once. The chain links TRBV5-5 to TRBJ1-4; D is perhaps TRBD1 (6 bases). V shed 4 bases and J shed 1 base, with 17 bases lying between them. The CDR3 spans 17 residues. The V gene's germline CDR1 is SGHKS and CDR2 YYEKEE (reference sequence). CDR3 protein: CASSPGKGVRTNEKLFF. CDR3 DNA: TGTGCCAGCAGCCCCGGTAAGGGGGTAAGAACTAATGAAAAACTGTTTTTT.

The V call is TRBV5-1, the J call TRBJ2-3; D unresolved. With 0 bases removed from V and 3 bases from J, the gap between germline ends came to 5 bases. CDR3 length equals 13 residues. CDR1 SGHRS and CDR2 YFSETQ come from the germline V gene. In DNA, the CDR3 is TGCGCCAGCAGCTTGGGTCAGACAGATACGCAGTATTTT. It translates to CASSLGQTDTQYF.

This sequence joins TRBV5-1 and TRBJ2-2; D perhaps matches TRBD2 (7 bases). The CDR3 runs 17 residues. Between the trimmed V and J ends, which lost 4 bases and 2 bases, there was a span of 18 bases. The germline V gene has CDR1 SGHRS and CDR2 YFSETQ. CDR3: CASSPRGAGANTGELFF. CDR3 sequence (DNA): TGCGCCAGCAGCCCCCGTGGGGCGGGGGCCAACACCGGGGAGCTGTTTTTT.

This clone came up a few times. The chain carries TRBV27 and TRBJ2-7, with 11 bases identical to TRBD1. The trim removed 2 bases at V and 0 bases at J, leaving 6 bases unmatched. The CDR3 extends over 17 amino acids. Germline V CDR1 and CDR2: MNHEY, SMNVEV (reference sequence). In nucleotides, the CDR3 is TGTGCCAGCAGTTTAACCGGGACAGGGGGTCTCTCCTACGAGCAGTACTTC. This translates into CASSLTGTGGLSYEQYF.

V is TRBV6-6 and J is TRBJ2-7, with 13 nucleotides matching TRBD2. Germline V gives CDR1 MNHNY, CDR2 SVGAGI (reference sequence). The CDR3 length is 14 residues. The ends lost 6 bases at V and 5 bases at J; junction bases unmatched: 4. CDR3 sequence (DNA): TGTGCCAGCAGGTTAACTAGCGGGGGGGACGAGCAGTACTTC. The encoded protein is CASRLTSGGDEQYF.

This chain connects TRBV4-2 to TRBJ2-3, with 10 nucleotides matching TRBD2. Germline V CDR1 and CDR2: LGHNA, YNFKEQ. J lost 0 bases, V lost 0 bases, and 12 bases had no gene match. The CDR3 extends over 20 amino acids. The CDR3 DNA reads TGTGCCAGCAGCCAAGACGCTAGCGGGGGCCCCCCCCCTAGCACAGATACGCAGTATTTT. This sequence encodes CASSQDASGGPPPSTDTQYF.

This chain links TRBV24-1 with TRBJ2-7; tentatively, D is TRBD1 (6 bases). Germline assignment: CDR1 KGHDR and CDR2 SFDVKD. Trimming left V 5 bases short and J 5 bases short, with 18 bases between. The CDR3 totals 15 residues. The CDR3: CATSAPGLRGNEQYF. CDR3 DNA sequence: TGTGCCACCAGTGCACCTGGGCTGAGGGGGAACGAGCAGTACTTC.

This clone was seen more than once but under ten times. The rearrangement joins TRBV6-6 to TRBJ1-5, with D possibly being TRBD1 (6 bases). The V end lost 5 bases, the J end lost 4 bases, and 12 bases lay between the germline ends. CDR1 and CDR2 from the germline V gene are MNHNY and SVGAGI (reference sequence). The CDR3 is 14 residues long. The CDR3 DNA reads as TGTGCCAGCAGTAAATCCCAGGGGAATCAGCCCCAGCATTTT. Residues: CASSKSQGNQPQHF.

This clone was recorded many times. This chain links TRBV5-1 with TRBJ1-2, with TRBD1 matching over 8 bases. The junction had 12 bases not matched to a gene; V was cut back by 4 bases and J by 7 bases. The germline V gene has CDR1 SGHRS and CDR2 YFSETQ. There are 15 residues in the CDR3. Here the CDR3 reads CASSPRTGSPSGYTF. CDR3 coding DNA: TGCGCCAGCAGCCCCAGGACAGGGAGTCCCTCTGGCTACACCTTC.

The genes are TRBV18 and TRBJ1-2, with 7 bases fitting TRBD1. CDR3 length: 13 residues. The germline V gene encodes CDR1 KGHSH and CDR2 LQKENI. V shed 2 bases and J 8 bases; nucleotides not matched to a gene: 5. The CDR3 here is CASSPSTGTGYTF. DNA of the CDR3: TGTGCCAGCTCACCATCGACAGGGACGGGCTACACCTTC.

The genes are TRBV7-8 and TRBJ2-7, with a tentative D call TRBD1 (5 bases). Germline values: CDR1 SGHVS, CDR2 FQNEAQ. The V gene lost 2 bases and the J gene lost 7 bases, with 24 bases spanning the gap. The CDR3 sequence is 17 residues long. CDR3 DNA: TGTGCCAGCAGCTTATATGAAGTCCGGACATCCCAGAGGGAGCAGTACTTC. Residues: CASSLYEVRTSQREQYF.

The genes are TRBV6-5 and TRBJ2-5; TRBD2 aligns across 12 bases. Per germline, CDR1 MNHEY and CDR2 SVGAGI. Trimming cost V 10 bases and J 4 bases; bases outside gene matches: 4. The CDR3 has 13 amino acids. Written as DNA, the CDR3 is TGTGCCACACAACTAGCGGGGGGAGAGACCCAGTACTTC. The encoded protein is CATQLAGGETQYF.

The V call is TRBV5-1, the J call TRBJ2-2; 8 bases are shared with TRBD2. The CDR3 is 17 residues long. With V trimmed by 4 bases and J by 6 bases, 14 bases remained unmatched. Per the germline V gene, CDR1 is SGHRS and CDR2 is YFSETQ. CDR3 protein: CASSPLPRASGPGELFF. CDR3 bases: TGCGCCAGCAGCCCGCTCCCCAGGGCTAGCGGGCCCGGGGAGCTGTTTTTT.

This sequence joins TRBV28 and TRBJ1-3; 8 nucleotides line up with TRBD1. Germline values: CDR1 MDHEN, CDR2 SYDVKM. The J segment lost 3 bases and the V segment lost 6 bases, leaving 4 bases of the junction unmatched. This CDR3 spans 14 amino acids. The DNA for the CDR3 is TGTGCCAGCAGAAAGGACAGGGTTGGAAACACCATATATTTT. Translated, it gives CASRKDRVGNTIYF.

V gene TRBV5-4 combines with J gene TRBJ1-2; TRBD1 aligns across 7 bases. Germline assignment: CDR1 SGHNT and CDR2 YYREEE (reference sequence). V dropped 9 bases and J dropped 6; count of bases not matched to a gene: 11. The CDR3 runs to 13 residues. CDR3 DNA: TGTGCCACCCACAGGGGAAACCCCCATGGCTACACCTTC. Amino acid sequence: CATHRGNPHGYTF.

V and J are TRBV15 and TRBJ2-5; 10 positions agree with TRBD2. The V gene's germline CDR1 is LNHNV and CDR2 YYDKDF (reference sequence). This CDR3 is 15 amino acids long. V was clipped by 1 base and J by 5 bases; unmatched bases: 4. The CDR3 DNA sequence: TGTGCCACCAGCAGAGGTCTAGCGGGGGTCGAGACCCAGTACTTC. Translated: CATSRGLAGVETQYF.

There are a few counts of this clone. The chain combines TRBV5-4 with TRBJ1-6, with D possibly being TRBD1 (5 bases). Germline V gene lookup returns CDR1 SGHNT and CDR2 YYREEE (reference sequence). V was pared by 4 bases and J by 9 bases, with 17 bases between. The CDR3 extends over 15 amino acids. The CDR3 sequence is CASSPTGTEGSPLHF. CDR3 coding DNA: TGTGCCAGCAGCCCGACCGGGACTGAGGGTTCACCCCTCCACTTT.

The gene calls are TRBV6-2 or TRBV6-3 and TRBJ2-7; D possibly corresponds to TRBD1 (6 bases). Between the trimmed V and J ends, which lost 2 bases and 0 bases, there was a span of 8 bases. The germline CDR1 and CDR2 sequences are MNHEY and SVGEGT. The CDR3 covers 14 residues. CDR3 sequence reads: CASSYGGYSYEQYF. CDR3 DNA sequence: TGTGCCAGCAGTTACGGGGGCTACTCCTACGAGCAGTACTTC.

The chain employs TRBV7-2 and TRBJ1-2; the match to TRBD1 covers 9 bases. CDR3 size: 17 residues. V shed 4 bases, J shed 0 bases, and the junction held 9 bases outside the gene matches. Germline-derived CDR1 and CDR2 are SGHTA and FQGNSA. The CDR3: CASSSTGGFWANYGYTF. The CDR3 nucleotides are TGTGCCAGCAGCTCCACAGGGGGCTTTTGGGCTAACTATGGCTACACCTTC.

The rearrangement joins TRBV5-6 to TRBJ2-3; possibly TRBD1 for D (6 bases). In germline, CDR1 is SGHDT, CDR2 YYEEEE. With 0 bases removed from V and 4 bases from J, the gap between germline ends came to 12 bases. This CDR3 has 15 residues. Here the CDR3 DNA reads TGTGCCAGCAGCTTGGTGGGGGCAGGGTCAGATACGCAGTATTTT. This translates into CASSLVGAGSDTQYF. Using reference TRBV5-6 and TRBJ2-3 for the parts outside the CDR3, the full variable domain is DAGVTQSPTHLIKTRGQQVTLRCSPKSGHDTVSWYQQALGQGPQFIFQYYEEEERQRGNFPDRFSGHQFPNYSSELNVNALLLGDSALYLCASSLVGAGSDTQYFGPGTRLTVL.

The chain joins TRBV4-1 to TRBJ1-5, with D possibly being TRBD1 (5 bases). The CDR3 is 14 residues long. Germline lookup yields CDR1 MGHRA and CDR2 YSYEKL. V was cut by 0 bases and J by 11 bases, with 14 bases left in between. DNA for the CDR3: TGCGCCAGCAGCCAAGATTTGTGGGGGGGGTCCCAGCATTTT. Its protein product is CASSQDLWGGSQHF.

This chain uses TRBV5-5 with TRBJ1-5; 7 positions agree with TRBD1. CDR3 length: 17 residues. After removal of 1 base from V and 2 bases from J, the junction contained 9 bases not matched to a gene. CDR1 and CDR2 from the germline V gene are SGHKS and YYEKEE (reference sequence). This CDR3 is CASSLIPDRWGNQPQHF. As DNA, the CDR3 is TGTGCCAGCAGCTTGATACCGGACAGGTGGGGCAATCAGCCCCAGCATTTT.

This clone was detected once. The chain joins TRBV5-4 to TRBJ2-5, with 8 bases lining up with TRBD2. The trim removed 2 bases at V and 4 bases at J, leaving 1 base unmatched. Per the germline V gene, CDR1 is SGHNT and CDR2 is YYREEE (reference sequence). CDR3 size: 13 residues. The CDR3 spells CASSLAGAETQYF. As DNA, the CDR3 is TGTGCCAGCAGCTTAGCGGGGGCAGAGACCCAGTACTTC.

The rearrangement links TRBV29-1 to TRBJ1-3; D is unresolved. The CDR3 runs to 15 residues. Per germline, CDR1 SQVTM and CDR2 ANQGSEA. With 6 bases removed from V and 4 bases from J, the gap between germline ends came to 19 bases. CDR3 in DNA: TGCAGCGTCGCAAGTAGTGGGCGTCGGGGAAACACCATATATTTT. Its protein product is CSVASSGRRGNTIYF.

This chain uses TRBV15 with TRBJ2-1, with D possibly TRBD1 on 6 matching bases. CDR1 and CDR2 from the germline V gene are LNHNV and YYDKDF (reference sequence). This CDR3 region has 15 residues. Trimming removed 0 bases at V and 7 bases at J, with 13 bases between. DNA for the CDR3: TGTGCCACCAGCAGAGATTATAACAGGGAAAATGAGCAGTTCTTC. Protein sequence: CATSRDYNRENEQFF.

This clone was found once. This chain uses TRBV15 with TRBJ1-4; maybe TRBD1 (5 bases). V lost 4 bases to trimming and J lost 4 bases, with 13 bases between them. This CDR3 spans 15 amino acids. The germline CDR1 and CDR2 sequences are LNHNV and YYDKDF (reference sequence). This chain's CDR3 is CATSMGRGVNEKLFF. The CDR3 DNA reads TGTGCCACCAGCATGGGGCGGGGGGTTAATGAAAAACTGTTTTTT. Filled out from reference TRBV15 and TRBJ1-4, the complete variable domain reads DAMVIQNPRYQVTQFGKPVTLSCSQTLNHNVMYWYQQKSSQAPKLLFHYYDKDFNNEADTPDNFQSRRPNTSFCFLDIRSPGLGDTAMYLCATSMGRGVNEKLFFGSGTQLSVL.

This clone was recorded once. The chain recombines TRBV27 with TRBJ2-3; D gene ambiguous. The CDR3 spans 15 residues. Trimming pared 2 bases from V and 2 bases from J, leaving 11 bases between. Germline CDR1 MNHEY, CDR2 SMNVEV (reference sequence). CDR3 sequence reads: CASSLGPLPTDTQYF. Written as DNA, the CDR3 is TGTGCCAGCAGTTTAGGTCCACTTCCCACAGATACGCAGTATTTT.

The rearrangement joins TRBV5-6 to TRBJ1-6; possibly TRBD1 for D (6 bases). This CDR3 is 14 amino acids long. Germline V gives CDR1 SGHDT, CDR2 YYEEEE. V was clipped by 4 bases and J by 7 bases, with 12 bases between them. The CDR3 protein is CASSLPQGNSPLHF. For the CDR3, the DNA is TGTGCCAGCAGCCTCCCACAGGGAAATTCACCCCTCCACTTT.

This clone showed up just once. CDR3 region: CAWSLRGRLEAFF. CDR3 coding DNA: TGTGCCTGGAGTTTACGTGGGAGATTAGAAGCTTTCTTT. V and J are TRBV30 and TRBJ1-1; no reliable D call. The V end lost 2 bases, the J end lost 8 bases, and 15 bases lay between the germline ends. This CDR3 comprises 13 residues. CDR1 GTSNPN and CDR2 SVGIG come from the germline V gene (reference sequence).